This TCR beta chain was sequenced during a study of human T cells and chemical hapten exposure. The CDR3 contains 15 residues. Germline assignment: CDR1 SGHTA and CDR2 FQGNSA. Time point indicated: pre-sensitization, week 0. The treatment here: therapeutic diphenylcyclopropenone sensitization with weekly scalp DPC. About this clonotype itself: Its target is not known. A read error may account for a junction end that differs from germline.

Unique molecular identifiers were attached to individual cDNA molecules within the library. MiXCR, run by TCRdb on the RACE reads, gives a single entry per CDR3 protein. This sample has 200,000 to 300,000 distinct CDR3 sequences, with roughly 8.9% found just once. General study results and limits: Patch test score rose with PT1 expanded TCR count, significant at thresholds 8, 16 and 32, not 4.

The material sequenced was whole blood, taken in connection with sensitization to the hapten diphenylcyclopropenone (DPC). The chain joins TRBV7-2 to TRBJ2-1; 9 bases are shared with TRBD2. The clonotype was recovered from a woman aged 40 to 50 with alopecia areata. Some clones in this sample may be carry-over from other donors' samples. The CDR3 sequence is CVSSLVSGGNNEQFF. The CDR3 DNA is TGTGTCAGCAGCTTAGTTAGCGGGGGTAACAATGAGCAGTTCTTC. The full variable domain, with the rest looked up from reference TRBV7-2 and TRBJ2-1, is GAGVSQSPSNKVTEKGKDVELRCDPISGHTALYWYRQSLGQGLEFLIYFQGNSAPDKSGLPSDRFSAERTGGSVSTLTIQRTQQEDSAVYLCVSSLVSGGNNEQFFGPGTRLTVL.